These 28 T cell receptor beta chains came from one sample sequenced in a study of cytomegalovirus exposure and HLA in healthy donors. PCR involved 60 Vbeta and 13 Jbeta primers. Produced via immunoSEQ multiplex PCR; TCRdb's table is partial and in-frame only. The sample lists about 140,000 clones; around 10% were seen once. Sample: PBMCs. These receptors were obtained from a male donor in good health and CMV-seronegative.

This rearrangement joins TRBV4-3 to TRBJ2-2; 8 bases map to TRBD1. The CDR3 extends over 16 amino acids. V lost 0 bases and J lost 6; bases outside the gene matches: 6. Germline values: CDR1 LGHNA, CDR2 YSLEER. The DNA of the CDR3 is TGCGCCAGCAGCCAAGAACGGACAGGGCCACCCGGGGAGCTGTTTTTT. The encoded protein is CASSQERTGPPGELFF.

The V call is TRBV4-3, the J call TRBJ2-5, with TRBD2 as a possible D gene (7 bases). V was cut by 0 bases and J by 4 bases, with 15 bases left in between. The germline V gene encodes CDR1 LGHNA and CDR2 YSLEER. The CDR3 loop spans 16 amino acids. CDR3 loop: CASSQEMGGPPETQYF. CDR3 bases: TGCGCCAGCAGCCAAGAGATGGGGGGGCCTCCAGAGACCCAGTACTTC.

This chain joins TRBV6-5 and TRBJ2-5; a possible D gene is TRBD1 (5 bases). The end of the DNA aligns better with TRBJ2-7, so the J call may be wrong. CDR3 length equals 14 residues. Germline-derived CDR1 and CDR2 are MNHEY and SVGAGI. DNA of the CDR3: TGTGCCAGCAGTTACGTTCAGGGTACCTACGAGCAGTACTTC. This encodes CASSYVQGTYEQYF.

There are a few counts of this clone. The V and J genes are TRBV28 and TRBJ2-3; D might be TRBD2 (5 bases). V gave up 4 bases and J gave up 6 bases, with 17 bases separating them. The CDR3 sequence is 15 residues long. Germline V gives CDR1 MDHEN, CDR2 SYDVKM. The CDR3 DNA reads as TGTGCCAGCAGTTCCCCCCGGGGAACCTTCGATACGCAGTATTTT. It codes for CASSSPRGTFDTQYF.

The table lists this clone with a few counts. This sequence joins TRBV5-4 and TRBJ2-1, with 10 bases aligning to TRBD2. The CDR3 has 15 amino acids. Germline trimming cut 0 bases from V and 6 bases from J; bases unmatched to any gene: 3. CDR1 is SGHNT and CDR2 is YYREEE in the germline V gene (reference sequence). The CDR3 spells CASSLASGGINEQFF. The CDR3 nucleotides read TGTGCCAGCAGCTTGGCTAGCGGGGGTATCAATGAGCAGTTCTTC.

This clone was detected only a few times. The CDR3 loop is CASSLDRTFYEQYF. In DNA, the CDR3 is TGTGCCAGCAGCTTAGACAGAACTTTCTACGAGCAGTACTTC. The chain joins TRBV7-9 to TRBJ2-7; D remains ambiguous. Trimming removed 1 base from V and 3 bases from J, with 10 bases in between. In germline, CDR1 is SEHNR, CDR2 FQNEAQ (reference sequence). The length of the CDR3 is 14 residues.

In this sample, this clone turned up a few times. The V and J genes are TRBV29-1 and TRBJ1-2; D ambiguous. This CDR3 is built from 17 residues. Germline CDR1 and CDR2: SQVTM and ANQGSEA. Trimming left V 4 bases short and J 0 bases short, with 21 bases between. The CDR3 DNA is TGCAGCGTTGGTGTGCACCTACTCGGTCAAGCTAACTATGGCTACACCTTC. It yields the protein CSVGVHLLGQANYGYTF.

The CDR3 DNA reads as TGTGCCAGCAGCTTAGCCCTAGCGGGGGGCACAGATACGCAGTATTTT. Amino acid sequence: CASSLALAGGTDTQYF. V is TRBV11-2 and J is TRBJ2-3; 10 positions agree with TRBD2. CDR1 SGHAT and CDR2 FQNNGV come from the germline V gene. The V and J ends lost 1 base and 1 base, in that order; junction bases with no gene match: 2. The CDR3 consists of 16 residues.

The J gene is TRBJ1-3, the V gene TRBV4-2, with a tentative D call TRBD1 (6 bases). Between the trimmed V and J ends, which lost 0 bases and 0 bases, there was a span of 12 bases. Looked up from germline, CDR1 is LGHNA and CDR2 is YNFKEQ. This CDR3 is built from 17 residues. The CDR3 sequence is CASSQDHTGLSGNTIYF. The CDR3 DNA sequence: TGTGCCAGCAGCCAAGATCACACAGGGCTCTCTGGAAACACCATATATTTT.

A few counts support this clone. V is TRBV5-4 and J is TRBJ2-7; a weak D match, TRBD1 (5 bases). Trimming took off 4 bases at V and 6 bases at J, with 11 bases between the two ends. The CDR3 runs 12 residues. Germline V lookup: CDR1 SGHNT, CDR2 YYREEE (reference sequence). The CDR3 protein is CASSAGPSEQYF. CDR3 DNA: TGTGCCAGCAGCGCAGGGCCGTCCGAGCAGTACTTC.

This sequence joins TRBV27 and TRBJ2-2; 14 bases match TRBD2. Germline trimming cut 1 base from V and 7 bases from J; bases unmatched to any gene: 5. The CDR3 contains 17 residues. The germline V gene has CDR1 MNHEY and CDR2 SMNVEV (reference sequence). The CDR3 DNA follows: TGTGCCAGCAGTTTATGGGGGACTAGCGGGAGTGACGGGGAGCTGTTTTTT. It encodes CASSLWGTSGSDGELFF.

This rearrangement joins TRBV28 to TRBJ1-1; D is ambiguous. The V end lost 8 bases, the J end lost 5 bases, and 21 bases lay between the germline ends. CDR3 length: 15 residues. Germline CDR1 reads MDHEN; CDR2 reads SYDVKM. CDR3 loop: CASSLTETPRTEAFF. CDR3 DNA sequence: TGTGCCAGCTCGTTAACGGAGACGCCTCGGACTGAAGCTTTCTTT.

This chain links TRBV5-6 with TRBJ1-3, with D maybe TRBD1 (6 bases). The CDR3 is 13 residues long. CDR1 is SGHDT and CDR2 is YYEEEE in the germline V gene. V lost 0 bases, J lost 6 bases, and 7 bases lay in between. The CDR3 region is CASSLGQANTIYF. In nucleotides, the CDR3 is TGTGCCAGCAGCTTGGGACAGGCAAACACCATATATTTT.

In this sample, this clone turned up a few times. V and J are TRBV11-1 and TRBJ2-5; possibly TRBD1 for D (6 bases). Trimming cost V 5 bases and J 5 bases, with 21 bases left between them. CDR1 is SGHAT and CDR2 is FQDESV in the germline V gene (reference sequence). This CDR3 spans 16 amino acids. CDR3 loop: CASSPLLGQPSETQYF. The DNA for the CDR3 is TGTGCCAGCAGCCCCCTCCTTGGACAGCCCTCGGAGACCCAGTACTTC.

The chain's CDR3 is CATSGTAEGPQHF. The CDR3 nucleotides read TGTGCCACGTCCGGGACTGCGGAGGGGCCCCAGCATTTT. This chain uses TRBV6-5 with TRBJ1-5, with D perhaps matching TRBD1 (5 bases). CDR1 is MNHEY, CDR2 SVGAGI, per germline. V was pared by 10 bases and J by 9 bases, with 19 bases between. The CDR3 is made up of 13 amino acids.

V usage is TRBV9 and J usage is TRBJ1-1; D is perhaps TRBD1 (5 bases). The V end lost 3 bases, the J end lost 5 bases, and 11 bases lay between the germline ends. This CDR3 is built from 13 residues. Germline CDR1 is SGDLS and CDR2 is YYNGEE. Here the CDR3 DNA reads TGTGCCAGCAGCGACCGGGGGGGGACTGAAGCTTTCTTT. Amino acid sequence: CASSDRGGTEAFF.

The chain uses TRBV9 and TRBJ2-3, with 8 bases that match TRBD2. From germline, CDR1 is SGDLS and CDR2 YYNGEE. V lost 0 bases to trimming and J lost 0 bases; unmatched junction nucleotides: 6. The CDR3 loop spans 17 amino acids. CDR3 sequence: CASSVAGGTESTDTQYF. As DNA, the CDR3 is TGTGCCAGCAGCGTAGCGGGGGGGACTGAAAGCACAGATACGCAGTATTTT.

This chain uses TRBV5-1 with TRBJ2-3; 9 nucleotides line up with TRBD2. Germline V gene sequence: CDR1 SGHRS, CDR2 YFSETQ. V gave up 0 bases and J gave up 1 base; unmatched junction bases: 3. The CDR3 covers 16 residues. CDR3 DNA sequence: TGCGCCAGCAGCTTGGGGTTAGCGGGGGGCACAGATACGCAGTATTTT. Translated, it gives CASSLGLAGGTDTQYF. The entire variable domain, with the rest obtained from reference TRBV5-1 and TRBJ2-3, is as follows: KAGVTQTPRYLIKTRGQQVTLSCSPISGHRSVSWYQQTPGQGLQFLFEYFSETQRNKGNFPGRFSGRQFSNSRSEMNVSTLELGDSALYLCASSLGLAGGTDTQYFGPGTRLTVL.

The gene calls are TRBV2 and TRBJ2-2; 9 nucleotides agree with TRBD2. J gave up 5 bases and V 7 bases, and 11 bases lay outside the gene matches. Germline V gene lookup returns CDR1 SNHLY and CDR2 FYNNEI. The CDR3 has 16 amino acids. The CDR3 sequence: CASTVRGGAGTGELFF. For the CDR3, the DNA is TGTGCCAGCACGGTTCGCGGGGGGGCGGGAACCGGGGAGCTGTTTTTT.

This rearrangement joins TRBV29-1 to TRBJ1-1; the D gene is possibly TRBD1 (6 bases). In germline, CDR1 is SQVTM, CDR2 ANQGSEA. The CDR3 consists of 14 residues. Trimming took 4 bases from V and 5 from J, leaving 17 bases between them. The CDR3 sequence: CSVGSTGTRTEAFF. For the CDR3, the DNA is TGCAGCGTTGGATCGACAGGTACGAGGACTGAAGCTTTCTTT.

The V and J genes are TRBV6-5 and TRBJ1-1, with 8 bases aligning to TRBD1. This CDR3 has 13 amino acids. CDR1 and CDR2 from the germline V gene are MNHEY and SVGAGI. V shed 8 bases and J 5 bases; nucleotides not matched to a gene: 7. CDR3 loop: CASGQGARTEAFF. The DNA of the CDR3 is TGTGCCAGCGGCCAGGGGGCTCGGACTGAAGCTTTCTTT.

This clone came up a few times. V usage is TRBV10-3 and J usage is TRBJ1-1; tentative D call: TRBD1 (5 bases). Germline CDR1 ENHRY, CDR2 SYGVKD. This CDR3 region has 17 residues. The germline V and J ends were trimmed by 0 bases and 5 bases, with 19 bases remaining between them. DNA for the CDR3: TGTGCCATCAGTGAGTCCGGGGGTCTTGTAGCTGGGACTGAAGCTTTCTTT. It yields the protein CAISESGGLVAGTEAFF.

This clone was seen a few times. The rearrangement joins TRBV28 to TRBJ1-4, with D tentatively TRBD1 (5 bases). Trimming pared 2 bases from V and 7 bases from J, leaving 17 bases between. This CDR3 spans 16 amino acids. From germline, CDR1 is MDHEN and CDR2 SYDVKM. The CDR3 here is CASSLGGKRGGEKLFF. The CDR3 nucleotides read TGTGCCAGCAGTTTAGGGGGGAAAAGGGGCGGTGAAAAACTGTTTTTT. Full variable domain (rest looked up from reference TRBV28 and TRBJ1-4): DVKVTQSSRYLVKRTGEKVFLECVQDMDHENMFWYRQDPGLGLRLIYFSYDVKMKEKGDIPEGYSVSREKKERFSLILESASTNQTSMYLCASSLGGKRGGEKLFFGSGTQLSVL.

This chain connects TRBV7-9 to TRBJ1-1; D is ambiguous. There are 13 residues in the CDR3. Trimming pared 1 base from V and 5 bases from J, leaving 8 bases between. CDR1 and CDR2 (germline): SEHNR, FQNEAQ (reference sequence). The CDR3 here is CASSLGSATEAFF. For the CDR3, the DNA is TGTGCCAGCAGCTTAGGAAGCGCGACTGAAGCTTTCTTT.

The table lists this clone with a few counts. The J gene is TRBJ1-4, the V gene TRBV9; TRBD1 is a possible D gene (6 bases). The V and J ends lost 4 bases and 4 bases respectively, with 14 bases between them. This CDR3 comprises 15 residues. CDR1 is SGDLS and CDR2 is YYNGEE in the germline V gene. CDR3 sequence: CASSTLTGDNEKLFF. DNA of the CDR3: TGTGCCAGCAGCACCCTGACAGGAGATAATGAAAAACTGTTTTTT. Supplemented by reference TRBV9 and TRBJ1-4, the full variable domain reads DSGVTQTPKHLITATGQRVTLRCSPRSGDLSVYWYQQSLDQGLQFLIQYYNGEERAKGNILERFSAQQFPDLHSELNLSSLELGDSALYFCASSTLTGDNEKLFFGSGTQLSVL.

V is TRBV5-1 and J is TRBJ2-3, with TRBD2 identical over 14 bases. CDR3 length: 16 amino acids. J gave up 4 bases and V 4 bases, and 5 bases lay outside the gene matches. Germline-derived CDR1 and CDR2 are SGHRS and YFSETQ. The CDR3 DNA follows: TGCGCCAGCAGCCCGGGACTAGCGGGGGTATCAGATACGCAGTATTTT. Its protein product is CASSPGLAGVSDTQYF.

This clone has more than one count but fewer than ten. This CDR3 is CASSVVVGQGARGNQPQHF. CDR3 bases: TGTGCCAGCAGCGTAGTAGTGGGACAGGGGGCAAGGGGCAATCAGCCCCAGCATTTT. J is TRBJ1-5 and V is TRBV9, with TRBD1 identical over 12 bases. Germline V CDR1 and CDR2: SGDLS, YYNGEE. CDR3 length equals 19 residues. Unmatched junction bases numbered 9, after V lost 0 bases and J lost 2 bases.

The rearrangement uses TRBV7-3 and TRBJ2-2, with a tentative D call TRBD1 (5 bases). This CDR3 region has 15 residues. CDR1 and CDR2 from the germline V gene are SGHTA and FQGTGA. The V and J ends lost 4 bases and 2 bases respectively, with 11 bases between them. The CDR3 here is CASSSGQGNTGELFF. The CDR3, as DNA: TGTGCCAGCAGCTCCGGGCAGGGAAACACCGGGGAGCTGTTTTTT.